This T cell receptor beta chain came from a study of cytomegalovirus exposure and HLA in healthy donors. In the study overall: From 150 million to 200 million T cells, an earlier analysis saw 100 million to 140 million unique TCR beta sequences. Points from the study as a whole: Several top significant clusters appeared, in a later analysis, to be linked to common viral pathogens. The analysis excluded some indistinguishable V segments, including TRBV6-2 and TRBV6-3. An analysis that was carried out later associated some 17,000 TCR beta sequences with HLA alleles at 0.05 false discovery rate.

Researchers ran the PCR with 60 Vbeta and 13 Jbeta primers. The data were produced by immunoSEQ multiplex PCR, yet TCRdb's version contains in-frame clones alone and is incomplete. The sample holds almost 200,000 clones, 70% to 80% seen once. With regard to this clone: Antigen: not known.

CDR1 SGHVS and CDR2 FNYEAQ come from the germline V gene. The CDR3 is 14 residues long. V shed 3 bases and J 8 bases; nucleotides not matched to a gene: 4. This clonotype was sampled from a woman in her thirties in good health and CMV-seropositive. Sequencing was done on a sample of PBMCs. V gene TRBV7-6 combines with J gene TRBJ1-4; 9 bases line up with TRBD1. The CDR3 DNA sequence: TGTGCCAGCAGCTTGGGACAGGGTTGGGAAAAACTGTTTTTT. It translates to CASSLGQGWEKLFF.